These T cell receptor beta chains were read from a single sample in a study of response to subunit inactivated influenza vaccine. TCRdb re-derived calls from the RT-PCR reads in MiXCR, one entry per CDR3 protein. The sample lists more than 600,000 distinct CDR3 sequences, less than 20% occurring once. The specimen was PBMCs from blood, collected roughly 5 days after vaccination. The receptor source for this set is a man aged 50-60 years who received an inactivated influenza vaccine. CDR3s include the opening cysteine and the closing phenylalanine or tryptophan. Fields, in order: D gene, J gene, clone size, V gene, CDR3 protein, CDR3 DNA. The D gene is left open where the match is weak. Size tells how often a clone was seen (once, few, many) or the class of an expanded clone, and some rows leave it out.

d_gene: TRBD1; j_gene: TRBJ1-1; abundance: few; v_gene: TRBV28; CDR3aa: CASRDRGAIPEAFF; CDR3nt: TGTGCCAGCAGAGACAGGGGCGCCATCCCTGAAGCTTTCTTT
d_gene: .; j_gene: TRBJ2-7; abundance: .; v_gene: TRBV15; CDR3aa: CATSETYEQYF; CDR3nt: TGTGCCACCAGCGAGACCTACGAGCAGTACTTC
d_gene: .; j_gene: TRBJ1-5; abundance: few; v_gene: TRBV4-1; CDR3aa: CASSQVIQGNQPQHF; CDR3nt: TGCGCCAGCAGCCAAGTGATACAGGGCAATCAGCCCCAGCATTTT
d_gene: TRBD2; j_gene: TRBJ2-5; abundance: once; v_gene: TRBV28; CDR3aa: CASSLFRGRETQYF; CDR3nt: TGTGCCAGCAGTTTATTCCGCGGGAGGGAGACCCAGTACTTC
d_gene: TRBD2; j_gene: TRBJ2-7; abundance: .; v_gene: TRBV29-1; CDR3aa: CSVEGSGSIYEQYF; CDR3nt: TGCAGCGTTGAAGGTAGCGGGAGTATCTACGAGCAGTACTTC
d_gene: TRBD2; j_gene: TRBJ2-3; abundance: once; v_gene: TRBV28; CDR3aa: CASSLGWTSGRSTDTQYF; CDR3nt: TGTGCCAGCAGTTTAGGGTGGACTAGCGGGAGGAGCACAGATACGCAGTATTTT
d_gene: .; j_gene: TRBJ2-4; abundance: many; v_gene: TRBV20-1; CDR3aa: CSASSAAAKNIQYF; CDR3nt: TGCAGTGCTAGTTCGGCAGCAGCCAAAAACATTCAGTACTTC
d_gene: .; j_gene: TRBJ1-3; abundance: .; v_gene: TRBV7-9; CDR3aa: CASSSGGGTIYF; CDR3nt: TGTGCCAGCAGCTCGGGCGGCGGCACCATATATTTT
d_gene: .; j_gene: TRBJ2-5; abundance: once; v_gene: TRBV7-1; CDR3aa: CASSSGPTVETQYF; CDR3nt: TGTGCCAGCAGCTCGGGACCGACGGTGGAGACCCAGTACTTC
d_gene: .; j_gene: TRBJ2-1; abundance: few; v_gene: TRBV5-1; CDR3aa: CASSVNRRNEQFF; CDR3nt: TGCGCCAGCAGCGTAAACAGGAGGAATGAGCAGTTCTTC
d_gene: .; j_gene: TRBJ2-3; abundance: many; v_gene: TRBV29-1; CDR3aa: CSVVGQGHTDTQYF; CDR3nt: TGCAGCGTTGTGGGGCAGGGGCACACAGATACGCAGTATTTT
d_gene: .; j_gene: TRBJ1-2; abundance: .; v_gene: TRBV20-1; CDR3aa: CSARGEDYGYTF; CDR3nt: TGCAGTGCTAGGGGTGAAGACTATGGCTACACCTTC
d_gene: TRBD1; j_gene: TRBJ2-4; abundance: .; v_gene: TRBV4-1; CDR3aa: CASSQGRQTGGIKNIQYF; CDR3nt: TGCGCCAGCAGCCAAGGTCGACAGACAGGGGGGATAAAAAACATTCAGTACTTC
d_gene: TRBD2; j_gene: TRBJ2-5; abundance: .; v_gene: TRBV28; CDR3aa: CASSSPSGGETQYF; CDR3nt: TGTGCCAGCAGTTCACCTAGCGGGGGCGAGACCCAGTACTTC
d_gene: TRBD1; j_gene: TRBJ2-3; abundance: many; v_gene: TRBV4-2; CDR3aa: CASSLGQGSTDTQYF; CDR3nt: TGTGCCAGCAGCCTGGGACAGGGTAGCACAGATACGCAGTATTTT
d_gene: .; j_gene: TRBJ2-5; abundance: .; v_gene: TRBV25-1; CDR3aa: CASRDRRIQETQYF; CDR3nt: TGTGCCAGCAGAGATCGGAGGATCCAAGAGACCCAGTACTTC
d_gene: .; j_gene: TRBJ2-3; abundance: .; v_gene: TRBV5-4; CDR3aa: CASSWNRFGDTQYF; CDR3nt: TGTGCCAGCAGCTGGAACCGGTTTGGAGATACGCAGTATTTT
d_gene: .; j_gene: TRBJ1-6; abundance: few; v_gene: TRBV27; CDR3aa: CASSLWGRGNSPLHF; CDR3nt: TGTGCCAGCAGTTTGTGGGGTCGTGGTAATTCACCCCTCCACTTT
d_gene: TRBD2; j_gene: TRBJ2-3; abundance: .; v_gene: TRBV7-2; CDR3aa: CASSLAGLSTDTQYF; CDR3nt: TGTGCCAGCTCCTTAGCGGGGCTCAGCACAGATACGCAGTATTTT
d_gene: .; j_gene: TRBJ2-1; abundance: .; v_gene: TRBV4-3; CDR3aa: CASSQDRAYEQFF; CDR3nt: TGCGCCAGCAGCCAAGATCGTGCGTATGAGCAGTTCTTC
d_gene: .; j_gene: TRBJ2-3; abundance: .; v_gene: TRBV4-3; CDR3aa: CASSQDRQRTDTQYF; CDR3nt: TGCGCCAGCAGCCAAGATAGACAGAGGACAGATACGCAGTATTTT
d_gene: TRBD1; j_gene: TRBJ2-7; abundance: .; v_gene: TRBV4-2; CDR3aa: CASSPGGQAGYEQYF; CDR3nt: TGTGCCAGCAGCCCTGGGGGACAGGCCGGTTACGAGCAGTACTTC
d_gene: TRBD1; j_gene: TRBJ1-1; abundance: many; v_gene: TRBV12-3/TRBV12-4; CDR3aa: CASSDRGVSGGAFF; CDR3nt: TGTGCCAGCAGCGACAGGGGTGTGTCGGGAGGAGCTTTCTTT
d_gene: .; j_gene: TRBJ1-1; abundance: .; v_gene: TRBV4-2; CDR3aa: CASSQGTSEAFF; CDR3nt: TGTGCCAGCAGCCAAGGAACGTCTGAAGCTTTCTTT
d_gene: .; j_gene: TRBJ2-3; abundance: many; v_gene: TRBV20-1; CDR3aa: CSARPRNTDTQYF; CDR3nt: TGCAGTGCTAGACCTAGAAACACAGATACGCAGTATTTT
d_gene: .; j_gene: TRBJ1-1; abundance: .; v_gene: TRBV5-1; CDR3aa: CASSLEAMSRYTEAFF; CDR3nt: TGCGCCAGCAGCTTGGAGGCGATGTCTAGGTACACTGAAGCTTTCTTT
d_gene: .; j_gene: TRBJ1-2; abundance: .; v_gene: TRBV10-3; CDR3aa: CAISDKTNYGYTF; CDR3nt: TGTGCCATCAGTGACAAGACTAACTATGGCTACACCTTC
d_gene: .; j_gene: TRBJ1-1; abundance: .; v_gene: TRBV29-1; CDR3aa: CSATRDRANTEAFF; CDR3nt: TGCAGCGCTACCAGAGACAGAGCGAACACTGAAGCTTTCTTT
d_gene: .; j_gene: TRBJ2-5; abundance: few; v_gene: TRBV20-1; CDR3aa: CSARDGTHFLGTQYF; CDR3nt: TGCAGTGCTAGAGATGGGACTCACTTCTTAGGGACCCAGTACTTC
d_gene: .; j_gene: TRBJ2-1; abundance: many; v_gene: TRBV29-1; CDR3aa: CSVRGLQNNEQFF; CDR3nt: TGCAGCGTTCGAGGACTACAAAACAATGAGCAGTTCTTC
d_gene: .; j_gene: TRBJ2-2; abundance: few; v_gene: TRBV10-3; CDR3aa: CAISVDHSNTGELFF; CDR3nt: TGTGCCATCAGTGTCGACCACTCGAACACCGGGGAGCTGTTTTTT
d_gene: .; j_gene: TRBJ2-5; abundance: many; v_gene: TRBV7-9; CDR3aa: CASTLGRKETQYF; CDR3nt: TGTGCCAGCACCCTGGGCAGGAAAGAGACCCAGTACTTC
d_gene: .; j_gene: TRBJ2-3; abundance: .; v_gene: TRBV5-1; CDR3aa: CASSLAPLASYTDTQYF; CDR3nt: TGCGCCAGCAGCTTGGCCCCACTAGCTTCCTACACAGATACGCAGTATTTT
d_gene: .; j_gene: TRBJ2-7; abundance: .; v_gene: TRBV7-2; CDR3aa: CASSTQGGYEQYF; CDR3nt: TGTGCCAGCAGTACTCAGGGGGGGTACGAGCAGTACTTC
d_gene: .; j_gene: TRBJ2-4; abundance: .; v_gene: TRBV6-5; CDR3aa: CASSLLTSLAKNIQYF; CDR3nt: TGTGCCAGCAGTCTACTGACAAGCCTAGCCAAAAACATTCAGTACTTC
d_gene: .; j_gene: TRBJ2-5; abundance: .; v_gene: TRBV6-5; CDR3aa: CASSYSSAGGETQYF; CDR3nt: TGTGCCAGCAGTTACTCATCTGCTGGGGGGGAGACCCAGTACTTC
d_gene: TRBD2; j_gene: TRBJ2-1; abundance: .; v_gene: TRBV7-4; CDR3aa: CASSSGPAGRDNEQFF; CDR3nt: TGTGCCAGCAGCTCGGGACCAGCGGGACGCGACAATGAGCAGTTCTTC
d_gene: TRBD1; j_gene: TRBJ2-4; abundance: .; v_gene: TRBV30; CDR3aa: CAWTTGGSKNIQYF; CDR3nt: TGTGCCTGGACTACAGGGGGCTCCAAAAACATTCAGTACTTC
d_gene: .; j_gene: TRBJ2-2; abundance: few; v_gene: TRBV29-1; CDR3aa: CSVDWNTGELFF; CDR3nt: TGCAGCGTTGACTGGAACACCGGGGAGCTGTTTTTT
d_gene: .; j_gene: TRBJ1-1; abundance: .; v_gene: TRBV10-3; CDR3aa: CAISALETEAFF; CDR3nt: TGTGCCATCAGTGCCTTGGAGACCGAAGCTTTCTTT
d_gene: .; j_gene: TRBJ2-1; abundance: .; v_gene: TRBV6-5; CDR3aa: CASTAGANEQFF; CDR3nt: TGTGCCAGCACCGCGGGGGCCAATGAGCAGTTCTTC